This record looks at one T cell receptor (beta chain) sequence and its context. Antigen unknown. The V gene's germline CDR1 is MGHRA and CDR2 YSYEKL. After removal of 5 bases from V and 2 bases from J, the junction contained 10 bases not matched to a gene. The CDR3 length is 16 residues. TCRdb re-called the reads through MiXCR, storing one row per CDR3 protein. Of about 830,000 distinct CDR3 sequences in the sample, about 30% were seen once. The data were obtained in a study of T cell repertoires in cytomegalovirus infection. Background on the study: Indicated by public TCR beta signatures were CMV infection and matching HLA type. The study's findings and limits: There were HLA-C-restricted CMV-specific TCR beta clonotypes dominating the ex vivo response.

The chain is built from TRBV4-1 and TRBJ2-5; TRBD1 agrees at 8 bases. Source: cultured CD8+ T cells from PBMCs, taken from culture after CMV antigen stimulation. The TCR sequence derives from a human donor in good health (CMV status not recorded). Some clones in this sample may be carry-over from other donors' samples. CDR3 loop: CASSYRQTGVQETQYF. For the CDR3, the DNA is TGCGCCAGCAGCTATAGACAGACAGGGGTTCAAGAGACCCAGTACTTC.